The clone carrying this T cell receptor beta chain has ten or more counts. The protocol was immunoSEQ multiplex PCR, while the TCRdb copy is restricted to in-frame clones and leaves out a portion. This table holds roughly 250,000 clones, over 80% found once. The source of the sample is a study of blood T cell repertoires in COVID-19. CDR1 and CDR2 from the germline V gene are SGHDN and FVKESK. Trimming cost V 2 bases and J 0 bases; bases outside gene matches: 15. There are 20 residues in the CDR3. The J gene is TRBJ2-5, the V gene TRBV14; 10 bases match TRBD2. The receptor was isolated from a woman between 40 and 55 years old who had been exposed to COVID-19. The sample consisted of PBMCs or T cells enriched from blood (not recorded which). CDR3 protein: CASSQKTGTSEYWDQETQYF. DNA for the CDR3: TGTGCCAGCAGCCAAAAAACCGGGACTAGCGAATATTGGGACCAAGAGACCCAGTACTTC.